The 15 T cell receptor beta chains below all came from one sample that was sequenced in a study of T cell clonotyping in hematopoietic cell transplantation. Clones were read by immunoSEQ multiplex PCR, and TCRdb kept only the in-frame ones, dropping some. The sample gives approximately 5,000 clones, 90% to 95% of which show up once; 45% to 60% is in the top ten. The source material was peripheral blood mononuclear cells, sampled 100 days after allogeneic stem cell transplant. Receptors were obtained from a female patient in her forties or fifties who had an allogeneic stem cell transplant from an unrelated donor, so T cells may come from the graft donor. Some clones in this sample may be carry-over from other donors' samples.

This rearrangement joins TRBV5-1 to TRBJ1-2; perhaps TRBD1 as D (5 bases). CDR3 length: 13 amino acids. Germline V lookup: CDR1 SGHRS, CDR2 YFSETQ. Between the trimmed V and J ends, which lost 0 bases and 6 bases, there was a span of 9 bases. The CDR3 nucleotides are TGCGCCAGCAGCTTGGGGGGCGGCGATGGCTACACCTTC. Residues: CASSLGGGDGYTF.

The V and J genes are TRBV6-1 and TRBJ1-6; unclear D gene. The CDR3 has 13 amino acids. CDR1 and CDR2 (germline): MNHNS, SASEGT. V lost 3 bases, J lost 4 bases, and 4 bases lay in between. CDR3 nucleotide sequence: TGTGCCAGCAGTGACCGATATAATTCACCCCTCCACTTT. This translates into CASSDRYNSPLHF.

CDR3 bases: TGTGCCAGCAGCTTAAGACAGGGCCGAAATTCACCCCTCCACTTT. Translation gives CASSLRQGRNSPLHF. This chain joins TRBV7-9 and TRBJ1-6, with TRBD1 matching 7 bases. The CDR3 spans 15 residues. The germline CDR1 and CDR2 sequences are SEHNR and FQNEAQ (reference sequence). Losses at the gene ends were 2 bases for V and 7 bases for J; bases not matched to a gene: 5.

The rearrangement joins TRBV7-3 to TRBJ1-1; D not certain. The germline gives CDR1 SGHTA, CDR2 FQGTGA. The CDR3 is made up of 14 amino acids. Trimming shortened V by 1 base and J by 4 bases, and 10 bases separated the two germline ends. CDR3 nucleotide sequence: TGTGCCAGCAGCTTAATTGCCGGGAGCACTGAAGCTTTCTTT. It codes for CASSLIAGSTEAFF.

The V and J genes are TRBV6-1 and TRBJ1-4, with D unclear. The ends were cut back, 0 bases at V and 8 bases at J, with 7 bases in the middle. CDR1 and CDR2 from the germline V gene are MNHNS and SASEGT. The CDR3 contains 13 residues. The CDR3 is CASSEADREKLFF. The CDR3 nucleotides read TGTGCCAGCAGTGAAGCGGACCGAGAAAAACTGTTTTTT.

The chain couples TRBV20-1 to TRBJ1-2; no clear D gene. Trimming left V 3 bases short and J 10 bases short, with 12 bases between. Germline CDR1 and CDR2: DFQATT and SNEGSKA (reference sequence). The CDR3 has 11 residues. The CDR3 sequence: CSASQPQDYTF. The CDR3, as DNA: TGCAGTGCTAGCCAGCCCCAGGACTACACCTTC.

J is TRBJ1-2 and V is TRBV10-1; TRBD1 agrees at 8 bases. This CDR3 region has 13 residues. The J segment lost 4 bases and the V segment lost 10 bases, leaving 8 bases of the junction unmatched. Germline lookup yields CDR1 WNHNN and CDR2 SYGVQD (reference sequence). The CDR3: CANYATGVYGYTF. The CDR3 nucleotides read TGCGCCAACTATGCGACAGGGGTCTATGGCTACACCTTC.

This clone has a single count. The V gene is TRBV7-6, the J gene TRBJ2-7; D may be TRBD2 (6 bases). The CDR3 is made up of 14 amino acids. In germline, CDR1 is SGHVS, CDR2 FNYEAQ. V lost 3 bases to trimming and J lost 2 bases, with 11 bases between them. CDR3 amino acids: CASSFGGVTYEQYF. In DNA form, the CDR3 reads TGTGCCAGCAGCTTCGGGGGTGTCACCTACGAGCAGTACTTC.

V and J are TRBV30 and TRBJ1-5; the match to TRBD1 covers 8 bases. The V segment lost 5 bases and the J segment 3 bases; nucleotides outside the gene matches: 3. The CDR3 extends over 13 amino acids. Germline V lookup: CDR1 GTSNPN, CDR2 SVGIG (reference sequence). CDR3 loop: CAWATGANQPQHF. CDR3 coding DNA: TGTGCCTGGGCGACAGGGGCCAATCAGCCCCAGCATTTT.

The J gene is TRBJ1-5, the V gene TRBV4-2, with no clear D. This CDR3 spans 15 amino acids. V was trimmed by 2 bases and J by 10 bases, leaving 18 bases between them. Germline CDR1 is LGHNA and CDR2 is YNFKEQ. The CDR3 sequence is CASSQYWSVDRPQHF. CDR3 coding DNA: TGTGCCAGCAGCCAATATTGGTCAGTAGACCGCCCCCAGCATTTT.

The table lists this clone with a few counts. The rearrangement joins TRBV7-9 to TRBJ2-5, with 8 bases identical to TRBD2. This CDR3 region has 19 residues. Germline CDR1 and CDR2: SEHNR and FQNEAQ (reference sequence). The V gene end was trimmed by 5 bases and the J gene end by 5 bases; junction bases not matched to a gene: 22. The chain's CDR3 is CASSTLPGLAKNGAETQYF. CDR3 nucleotide sequence: TGTGCCAGCAGCACCCTCCCCGGACTAGCCAAGAATGGGGCGGAGACCCAGTACTTC.

The chain uses TRBV6-4 and TRBJ2-3; TRBD2 aligns across 8 bases. This CDR3 comprises 15 residues. Germline trimming cut 3 bases from V and 2 bases from J; bases unmatched to any gene: 4. Germline V gene lookup returns CDR1 MRHNA and CDR2 SNTAGT. DNA for the CDR3: TGTGCCAGCAGTGAGGGCGGGGGGACCACAGATACGCAGTATTTT. Its translation: CASSEGGGTTDTQYF.

This chain links TRBV6-5 with TRBJ2-7; D is perhaps TRBD1 or TRBD2 (5 bases each). The CDR3 covers 15 residues. Germline-derived CDR1 and CDR2 are MNHEY and SVGAGI. The V and J ends lost 5 bases and 1 base respectively, with 15 bases between them. The CDR3 nucleotides are TGTGCCAGCAGTCCAGGTGGGACGGGATCCTACGAGCAGTACTTC. Translating gives CASSPGGTGSYEQYF.

This clone was detected a few times. The V gene is TRBV5-6, the J gene TRBJ2-6; D is undetermined. The germline V gene has CDR1 SGHDT and CDR2 YYEEEE. The ends were cut back, 4 bases at V and 0 bases at J, with 8 bases in the middle. The CDR3 spans 15 residues. CDR3 region: CASSLGFSGANVLTF. The CDR3 DNA reads as TGTGCCAGCAGCCTGGGGTTCTCTGGGGCCAACGTCCTGACTTTC.

This rearrangement joins TRBV6-5 to TRBJ2-7; D uncertain. The V end lost 2 bases, the J end lost 6 bases, and 5 bases lay between the germline ends. Germline V gene lookup returns CDR1 MNHEY and CDR2 SVGAGI. This CDR3 contains 11 residues. Here the CDR3 DNA reads TGTGCCAGCAGTTACCGGCGCGAGCAGTACTTC. Protein sequence: CASSYRREQYF.